A selection of T cell receptor beta chains follows, all from one sample in a study of blood T cell repertoires in COVID-19. Repertoires were generated with immunoSEQ multiplex PCR, while TCRdb's copy carries only in-frame clones and drops some. In the table there are some 45,000 clones, more than 80% of which are singletons. The material sequenced was peripheral blood. The receptors derive from a man between 65 and 85 years old with active COVID-19. Both conserved end residues are part of each CDR3. The order of the fields is J gene, V gene, D gene, clone size, CDR3 length, CDR3 DNA, CDR3 protein. A D gene is named only where the DNA matches it firmly. Clone size appears in some rows only: once, few, many, or a class for an expanded clone.

j_call: TRBJ1-6
v_call: TRBV5-1
d_call: TRBD1
clone_size: NA
cdr3_length: 15
cdr3_nt: TGCGCCAGCAGCTTGGATGGGACAGGGGGCTCACCCCTCCACTTT
cdr3_aa: CASSLDGTGGSPLHF

j_call: TRBJ1-5
v_call: TRBV11-2
d_call: NA
clone_size: NA
cdr3_length: 17
cdr3_nt: TGTGCCAGCAGCTTAAAAGGGTCAGGGGTGGGCAATCAGCCCCAGCATTTT
cdr3_aa: CASSLKGSGVGNQPQHF

j_call: TRBJ1-6
v_call: TRBV12-5
d_call: TRBD1
clone_size: NA
cdr3_length: 15
cdr3_nt: TGTGCTAGTGGCCTGACAGGGGTTATTCGTTCACCCCTCCACTTT
cdr3_aa: CASGLTGVIRSPLHF

j_call: TRBJ2-7
v_call: TRBV2
d_call: TRBD2
clone_size: NA
cdr3_length: 14
cdr3_nt: TGTGCCAGCTACGGGACTAGCGGTTCCTACGAGCAGTACTTC
cdr3_aa: CASYGTSGSYEQYF

j_call: TRBJ2-7
v_call: TRBV3-1/TRBV3-2
d_call: TRBD2
clone_size: NA
cdr3_length: 15
cdr3_nt: TGTGCCAGCAGTCATTATAGCGGGGTGGCTTACGAGCAGTACTTC
cdr3_aa: CASSHYSGVAYEQYF

j_call: TRBJ2-5
v_call: TRBV4-1
d_call: NA
clone_size: NA
cdr3_length: 15
cdr3_nt: TGCGCCAGCAGCCAAGCGGGGACAAAGCAAGAGACCCAGTACTTC
cdr3_aa: CASSQAGTKQETQYF

j_call: TRBJ1-5
v_call: TRBV4-2
d_call: NA
clone_size: few
cdr3_length: 14
cdr3_nt: TGTGCCAGCAGCCAAGACGGAGTGCGGCAGCCCCAGCATTTT
cdr3_aa: CASSQDGVRQPQHF

j_call: TRBJ1-1
v_call: TRBV15
d_call: NA
clone_size: NA
cdr3_length: 14
cdr3_nt: TGTGCCACCAGCAGAGTGGCAGGGAACACTGAAGCTTTCTTT
cdr3_aa: CATSRVAGNTEAFF

j_call: TRBJ2-7
v_call: TRBV6-5
d_call: TRBD1
clone_size: once
cdr3_length: 13
cdr3_nt: TGTGCCAGCAGTCGGACAGGGGTCTACGAGCAGTACTTC
cdr3_aa: CASSRTGVYEQYF

j_call: TRBJ2-2
v_call: TRBV4-2
d_call: TRBD2
clone_size: NA
cdr3_length: 17
cdr3_nt: TGTGCCAGCAGCCAAGAAGAGTGGGACTACCTCACCGGGGAGCTGTTTTTT
cdr3_aa: CASSQEEWDYLTGELFF

j_call: TRBJ1-1
v_call: TRBV19
d_call: NA
clone_size: NA
cdr3_length: 13
cdr3_nt: TGTGCCAGTAATTTGGGCAGGGAAACTGAAGCTTTCTTT
cdr3_aa: CASNLGRETEAFF

j_call: TRBJ1-3
v_call: TRBV10-2
d_call: NA
clone_size: NA
cdr3_length: 14
cdr3_nt: TGCGCCAGCGGGCAGACGAAGTCTGGAAACACCATATATTTT
cdr3_aa: CASGQTKSGNTIYF

j_call: TRBJ1-1
v_call: TRBV6-1
d_call: NA
clone_size: once
cdr3_length: 16
cdr3_nt: TGTGCCAGCAGTGATGGGCAGGGGAAAGGGAACACTGAAGCTTTCTTT
cdr3_aa: CASSDGQGKGNTEAFF